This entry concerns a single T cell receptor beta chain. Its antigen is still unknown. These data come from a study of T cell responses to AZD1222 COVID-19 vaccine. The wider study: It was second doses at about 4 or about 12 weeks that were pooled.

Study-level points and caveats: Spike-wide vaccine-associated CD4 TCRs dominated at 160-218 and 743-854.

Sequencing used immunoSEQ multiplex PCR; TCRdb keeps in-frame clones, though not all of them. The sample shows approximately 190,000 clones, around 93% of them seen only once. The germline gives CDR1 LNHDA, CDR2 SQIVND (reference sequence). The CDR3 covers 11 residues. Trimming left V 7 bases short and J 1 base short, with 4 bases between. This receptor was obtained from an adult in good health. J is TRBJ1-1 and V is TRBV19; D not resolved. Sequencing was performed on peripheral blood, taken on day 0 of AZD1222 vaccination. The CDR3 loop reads CASITNTEAFF. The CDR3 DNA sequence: TGTGCCAGTATTACGAACACTGAAGCTTTCTTT.